This paragraph covers one TCR beta chain sequence. Amplification of TCR alpha and beta CDR3 regions from RNA used iRepertoire nested multiplex PCR. TCRdb passed the multiplex PCR reads through MiXCR, listing each CDR3 protein once. Of about 130,000 distinct CDR3 sequences in the sample, 20% to 25% are singletons; the top ten hold 27%. This entry comes from a study of glioma-infiltrating T cells. Germline V lookup: CDR1 SGHRS, CDR2 YFSETQ. V gave up 1 base and J gave up 0 bases, with 9 bases separating them. The CDR3 loop spans 15 amino acids. The sequenced material came from glioma tissue, nonneoplastic brain tissue, or PBMCs (not recorded which). The rearrangement uses TRBV5-1 and TRBJ2-3; no firm D call. This receptor was taken from a human donor with low-grade glioma or glioblastoma, undergoing nonglioma brain surgery, or in good health (not recorded which). The CDR3 bases are TGCGCCAGCAGCTTGAGGCCAGAGAGCACAGATACGCAGTATTTT. It is translated as CASSLRPESTDTQYF.